What follows is one T cell receptor (beta chain) and its context. Enrollees, roughly 18 to 90 years old, lived in roughly 24 US areas. Cohort 3 donors were reported recovered after two negative PCRs, clearance, or symptom resolution. The data derive from a study of blood T cell repertoires in COVID-19. V lost 5 bases and J lost 2, with 10 bases in between. CDR1 GTSNPN and CDR2 SVGIG come from the germline V gene (reference sequence). This CDR3 contains 13 residues. The data were produced by immunoSEQ multiplex PCR, yet TCRdb's version contains in-frame clones alone and is incomplete. The sample holds 100,000 to 150,000 clones, 86% seen once.

The genes are TRBV30 and TRBJ1-3; perhaps TRBD1 as D (6 bases). The origin of this receptor is a woman aged 50 to 60 who had recovered from COVID-19. Sequenced: PBMCs or T cells enriched from blood (not recorded which). This CDR3 reads CAWLQGAGNTIYF. The CDR3 DNA follows: TGTGCCTGGCTACAGGGCGCTGGAAACACCATATATTTT. The entire variable domain, with the rest obtained from reference TRBV30 and TRBJ1-3, is as follows: SQTIHQWPATLVQPVGSPLSLECTVEGTSNPNLYWYRQAAGRGLQLLFYSVGIGQISSEVPQNLSASRPQDRQFILSSKKLLLSDSGFYLCAWLQGAGNTIYFGEGSWLTVV.